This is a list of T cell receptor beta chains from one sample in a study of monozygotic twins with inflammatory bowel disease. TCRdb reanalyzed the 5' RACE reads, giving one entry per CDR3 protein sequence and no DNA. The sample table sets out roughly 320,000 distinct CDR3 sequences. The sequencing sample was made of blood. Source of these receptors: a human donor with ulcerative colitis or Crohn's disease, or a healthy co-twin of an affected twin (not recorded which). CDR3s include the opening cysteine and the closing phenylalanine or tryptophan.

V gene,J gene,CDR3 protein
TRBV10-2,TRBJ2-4,CASTGTGMGFLAKNIQYF
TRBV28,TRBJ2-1,CASSLPAGNEQFF
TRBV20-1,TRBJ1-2,CSARDPGRILNYGYTF
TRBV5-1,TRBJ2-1,CASWGGDSYNEQFF
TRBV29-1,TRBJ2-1,CSVHRSYNEQFF
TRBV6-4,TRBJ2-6,CASSGGGANVLTF
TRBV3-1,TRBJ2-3,CASSLSRTDTQYF
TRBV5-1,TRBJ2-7,CASSAGPTGRTYEQYF
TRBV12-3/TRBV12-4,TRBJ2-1,CASSFLRLRPLWFF
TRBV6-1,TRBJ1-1,CASRKGQGTSLGAFF
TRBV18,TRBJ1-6,CASSPPAQGGSPLHF
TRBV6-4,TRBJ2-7,CASSSTTGTSWSSLRGQYF
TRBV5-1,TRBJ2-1,CASSSGTSGRSEQFF
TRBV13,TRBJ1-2,CASSFTGGANYGYTF
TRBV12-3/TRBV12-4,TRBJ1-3,CASQGGPGNTIYF
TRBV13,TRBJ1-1,CASNSDTEAFF
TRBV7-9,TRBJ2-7,CASSSDRSSYEQYF